Reported below is one TCR beta chain. This CDR3 has 15 residues. Trimming took 5 bases from V and 5 from J; bases not matched to a gene: 8. The germline gives CDR1 KGHDR, CDR2 SFDVKD. The entry originates in a study of blood T cell repertoires in COVID-19. Background on the study: In each case, the material was cDNA or gDNA derived from T cells, B-cell-depleted T cells, or PBMCs.

TCRdb's copy holds only in-frame clones and misses some; the assay was immunoSEQ multiplex PCR. The sample lists roughly 500,000 clones; roughly nine tenths were seen once. Sequencing was carried out using peripheral blood. This chain connects TRBV24-1 to TRBJ2-3; 8 positions match TRBD1. This clonotype was obtained from a man younger than 35 with COVID-19, enrolled during active disease. The CDR3 reads CATSATGQAIDTQYF. The CDR3 nucleotides read TGTGCCACCAGTGCTACGGGACAGGCGATAGATACGCAGTATTTT.